The following is a T cell receptor (beta chain) sequence with its context. Antigen unknown. J gave up 1 base and V 3 bases, and 9 bases lay outside the gene matches. Germline CDR1 reads MDHEN; CDR2 reads SYDVKM. The CDR3 consists of 17 residues. This sample stems from a study of cytomegalovirus exposure and HLA in healthy donors. PCR primers comprised 60 Vbeta and 13 Jbeta primers. The assay was immunoSEQ multiplex PCR, and TCRdb's table has in-frame clones only and misses some. Counted here are 150,000 to 200,000 clones, approximately 84% occurring once; the ten biggest clones make up about 4.4%. Notes on the study in general: The classifier reportedly diagnosed cytomegalovirus status with high specificity and sensitivity.

The material sequenced was PBMCs. This rearrangement joins TRBV28 to TRBJ2-1; the match to TRBD2 covers 7 bases. This clonotype was obtained from a woman in her 50s in good health and CMV-seropositive. CDR3 bases: TGTGCCAGCAGTTTGAGCGGGGCCATTACTTCCTACAATGAGCAGTTCTTC. Translation gives CASSLSGAITSYNEQFF. The full variable domain, with the rest looked up from reference TRBV28 and TRBJ2-1, is DVKVTQSSRYLVKRTGEKVFLECVQDMDHENMFWYRQDPGLGLRLIYFSYDVKMKEKGDIPEGYSVSREKKERFSLILESASTNQTSMYLCASSLSGAITSYNEQFFGPGTRLTVL.